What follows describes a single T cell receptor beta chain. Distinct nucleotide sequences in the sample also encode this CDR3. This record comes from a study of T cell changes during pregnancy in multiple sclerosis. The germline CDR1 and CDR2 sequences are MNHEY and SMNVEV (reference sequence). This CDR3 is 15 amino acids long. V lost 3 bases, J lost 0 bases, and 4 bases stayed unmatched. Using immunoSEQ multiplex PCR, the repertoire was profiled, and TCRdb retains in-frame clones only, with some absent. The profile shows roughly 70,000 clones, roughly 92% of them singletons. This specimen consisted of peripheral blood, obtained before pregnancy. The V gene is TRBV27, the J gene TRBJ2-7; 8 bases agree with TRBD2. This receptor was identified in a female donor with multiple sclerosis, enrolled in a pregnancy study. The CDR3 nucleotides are TGTGCCAGCAGTTTCGAAGCGGGAGCCTCCTACGAGCAGTACTTC. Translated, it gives CASSFEAGASYEQYF.